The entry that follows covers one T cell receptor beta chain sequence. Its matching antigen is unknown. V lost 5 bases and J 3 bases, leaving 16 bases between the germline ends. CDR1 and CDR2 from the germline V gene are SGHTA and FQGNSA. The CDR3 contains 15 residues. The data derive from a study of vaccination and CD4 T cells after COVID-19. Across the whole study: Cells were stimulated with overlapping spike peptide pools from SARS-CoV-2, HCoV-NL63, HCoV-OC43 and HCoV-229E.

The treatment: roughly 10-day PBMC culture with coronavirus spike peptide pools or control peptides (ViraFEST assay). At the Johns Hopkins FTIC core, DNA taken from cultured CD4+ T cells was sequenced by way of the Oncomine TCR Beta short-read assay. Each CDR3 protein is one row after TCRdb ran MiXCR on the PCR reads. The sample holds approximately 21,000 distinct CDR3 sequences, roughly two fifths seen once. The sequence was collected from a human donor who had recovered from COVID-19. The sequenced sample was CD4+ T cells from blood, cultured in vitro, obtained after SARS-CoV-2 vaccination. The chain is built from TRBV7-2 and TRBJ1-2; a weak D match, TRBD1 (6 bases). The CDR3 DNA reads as TGTGCCAGCAGCGCCTGGACAGACCAAGACTATGGCTACACCTTC. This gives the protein CASSAWTDQDYGYTF. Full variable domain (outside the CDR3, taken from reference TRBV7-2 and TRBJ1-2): GAGVSQSPSNKVTEKGKDVELRCDPISGHTALYWYRQSLGQGLEFLIYFQGNSAPDKSGLPSDRFSAERTGGSVSTLTIQRTQQEDSAVYLCASSAWTDQDYGYTFGSGTRLTVV.